The T cell receptor (beta chain) under discussion was sequenced for a study of cytomegalovirus exposure and HLA in healthy donors. Turning to this clone: The antigen is not known.

Trimming removed 5 bases from V and 6 bases from J; junction bases left unmatched: 4. The germline CDR1 and CDR2 sequences are GTSNPN and SVGIG (reference sequence). The CDR3 loop spans 13 amino acids. Vbeta (60) and Jbeta (13) primers were used in the PCR. This table comes from immunoSEQ multiplex PCR, and its TCRdb copy is limited to in-frame clones, with some not included. The sample shows 200,000 to 300,000 clones, about 81% of them seen only once. Study results and caveats: Among TCR sequences, most were rare, though some public TCRs appeared in many donors. Several V segments, TRBV6-2 and TRBV6-3 among them, could not be told apart and were dropped.

The chain couples TRBV30 to TRBJ1-6, with TRBD1 matching over 7 bases. The sequence was collected from a woman between 40 and 50 years old in good health and CMV-seropositive. Sequenced sample: PBMCs. Written as DNA, the CDR3 is TGTGCCTGGGGGACAGACCTTAATTCACCCCTCCACTTT. The encoded protein is CAWGTDLNSPLHF.